This T cell receptor (beta chain) was documented in a study of blood T cell repertoires in COVID-19. The overall study: Sites in the United States, Italy and Spain provided acute and convalescent COVID-19 samples. From T cells, B-cell-depleted T cells, or PBMCs came the material, which was cDNA or gDNA.

Donors in Cohort 3 counted as recovered after two negative PCRs, clearance, or symptom resolution. Per the study methods: Reference gene primer amplification yielded estimated nucleated cell counts. Data came from immunoSEQ multiplex PCR; TCRdb stores just in-frame clones and leaves some out. The V and J calls and clone size are taken from that table; D and trimming were inferred from the DNA. In the table there are about 290,000 clones, roughly nine tenths of which are singletons. CDR1 MDHEN and CDR2 SYDVKM come from the germline V gene. The J segment lost 8 bases and the V segment lost 6 bases, leaving 6 bases of the junction unmatched. The CDR3 has 13 residues.

Sequences were obtained from PBMCs or T cells enriched from blood (not recorded which). The sequence was obtained from a woman aged 40 to 55 who had recovered from COVID-19. The chain recombines TRBV28 with TRBJ2-1; TRBD1 matches at 8 bases. The CDR3 DNA sequence: TGTGCCAGCAGAGTACAGGGGGTCGATGAGCAGTTCTTC. Residues: CASRVQGVDEQFF.